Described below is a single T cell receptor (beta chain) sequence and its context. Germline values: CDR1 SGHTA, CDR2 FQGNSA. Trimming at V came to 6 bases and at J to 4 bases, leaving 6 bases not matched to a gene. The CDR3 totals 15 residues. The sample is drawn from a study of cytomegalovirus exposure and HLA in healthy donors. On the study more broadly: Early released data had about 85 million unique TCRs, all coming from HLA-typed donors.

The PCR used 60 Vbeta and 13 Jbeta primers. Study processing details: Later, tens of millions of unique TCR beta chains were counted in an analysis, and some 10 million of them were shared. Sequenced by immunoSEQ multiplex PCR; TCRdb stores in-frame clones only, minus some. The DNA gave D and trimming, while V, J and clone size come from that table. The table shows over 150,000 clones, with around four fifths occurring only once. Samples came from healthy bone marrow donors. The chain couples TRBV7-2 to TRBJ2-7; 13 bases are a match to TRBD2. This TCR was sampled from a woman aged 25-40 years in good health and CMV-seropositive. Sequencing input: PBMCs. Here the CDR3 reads CASSLTSGGGYEQYF. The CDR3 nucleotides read TGTGCCAGCAGTCTTACTAGCGGGGGGGGTTACGAGCAGTACTTC.